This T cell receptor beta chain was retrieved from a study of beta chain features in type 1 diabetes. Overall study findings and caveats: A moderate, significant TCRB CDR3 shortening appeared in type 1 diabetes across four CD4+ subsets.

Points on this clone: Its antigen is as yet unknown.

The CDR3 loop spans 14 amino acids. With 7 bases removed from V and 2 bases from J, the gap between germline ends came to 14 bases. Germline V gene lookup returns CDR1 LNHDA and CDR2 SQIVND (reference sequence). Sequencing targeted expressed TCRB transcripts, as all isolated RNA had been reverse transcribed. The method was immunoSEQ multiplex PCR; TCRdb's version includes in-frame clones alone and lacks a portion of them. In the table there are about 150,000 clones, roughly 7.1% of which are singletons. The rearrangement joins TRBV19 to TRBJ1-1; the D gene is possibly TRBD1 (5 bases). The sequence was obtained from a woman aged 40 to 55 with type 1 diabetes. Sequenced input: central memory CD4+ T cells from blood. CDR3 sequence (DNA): TGTGCCAGTACCGGGGGACGGTTCAACACTGAAGCTTTCTTT. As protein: CASTGGRFNTEAFF.